Following are 21 T cell receptor beta chains from one sample sequenced in a study of blood T cell repertoires in COVID-19. Here immunoSEQ multiplex PCR was the method, and the copy in TCRdb shows in-frame clones only, minus some. This table holds about 76,000 clones, about 90% found once. The sequenced material came from peripheral blood. The source is a man over 45 with active COVID-19.

This clone appeared a single time. The chain carries TRBV7-3 and TRBJ2-1; the match to TRBD2 covers 12 bases. The CDR3 extends over 17 amino acids. The germline gives CDR1 SGHTA, CDR2 FQGTGA. V lost 6 bases and J lost 5; bases outside the gene matches: 11. CDR3 amino acids: CASRPSGGAFRNNEQFF. CDR3 sequence (DNA): TGTGCCAGCAGACCTAGCGGGGGGGCTTTCCGTAACAATGAGCAGTTCTTC.

Only a few counts were recorded for this clone. In nucleotides, the CDR3 is TGCGCCAGCAGCCGAGCGGGACTAGCGGGTAGTGATACGCAGTATTTT. Its protein is CASSRAGLAGSDTQYF. V and J are TRBV5-1 and TRBJ2-3; 12 nucleotides match TRBD2. CDR3 length equals 16 residues. The germline V gene encodes CDR1 SGHRS and CDR2 YFSETQ. V lost 4 bases to trimming and J lost 6 bases; unmatched junction nucleotides: 9.

This clone showed up just once. This sequence joins TRBV7-2 and TRBJ2-5, with 10 bases matching TRBD2. The CDR3 consists of 15 residues. J gave up 2 bases and V 5 bases, and 5 bases lay outside the gene matches. Germline loops: CDR1 SGHTA, CDR2 FQGNSA. CDR3 DNA sequence: TGTGCCAGCAGCCCCTGGACTAGCGGACAAGAGACCCAGTACTTC. It translates to CASSPWTSGQETQYF. Full variable domain (missing parts from reference TRBV7-2 and TRBJ2-5): GAGVSQSPSNKVTEKGKDVELRCDPISGHTALYWYRQSLGQGLEFLIYFQGNSAPDKSGLPSDRFSAERTGGSVSTLTIQRTQQEDSAVYLCASSPWTSGQETQYFGPGTRLLVL.

The J gene is TRBJ1-2, the V gene TRBV6-2 or TRBV6-3, with D unclear. Germline-derived CDR1 and CDR2 are MNHEY and SVGEGT. The V end lost 8 bases, the J end lost 2 bases, and 12 bases lay between the germline ends. This CDR3 comprises 13 residues. CDR3 protein: CASCLHNNYGYTF. The CDR3 DNA reads TGTGCCAGCTGCCTACACAACAACTATGGCTACACCTTC.

The chain uses TRBV4-3 and TRBJ2-5; D is perhaps TRBD2 (6 bases). The germline CDR1 and CDR2 sequences are LGHNA and YSLEER. The V end lost 6 bases, the J end lost 4 bases, and 6 bases lay between the germline ends. The CDR3 totals 11 residues. CDR3 in DNA: TGCGCCAGCAGGGGGGGAGAGACCCAGTACTTC. This gives the protein CASRGGETQYF.

The CDR3 bases are TGTGCCAGCAGCGGGCGACAGGGGGCGATCACCGGGGAGCTGTTTTTT. It is translated as CASSGRQGAITGELFF. J is TRBJ2-2 and V is TRBV9; the match to TRBD1 covers 10 bases. The CDR3 is 16 residues long. Looked up from germline, CDR1 is SGDLS and CDR2 is YYNGEE. Germline trimming cut 3 bases from V and 4 bases from J; bases unmatched to any gene: 6.

This chain joins TRBV9 and TRBJ1-4; TRBD1 is a possible D gene (5 bases). V lost 2 bases and J 8 bases, leaving 13 bases between the germline ends. Germline V lookup: CDR1 SGDLS, CDR2 YYNGEE. This CDR3 is 14 amino acids long. CDR3 sequence: CASSVRGVSEKLFF. The CDR3 bases are TGTGCCAGCAGCGTCCGGGGGGTAAGCGAAAAACTGTTTTTT. Filled out from reference TRBV9 and TRBJ1-4, the complete variable domain reads DSGVTQTPKHLITATGQRVTLRCSPRSGDLSVYWYQQSLDQGLQFLIQYYNGEERAKGNILERFSAQQFPDLHSELNLSSLELGDSALYFCASSVRGVSEKLFFGSGTQLSVL.

The chain is built from TRBV28 and TRBJ2-7, with D perhaps TRBD1 (5 bases). This CDR3 has 13 amino acids. Germline-derived CDR1 and CDR2 are MDHEN and SYDVKM. V gave up 8 bases and J gave up 3 bases, with 14 bases separating them. Here the CDR3 DNA reads TGTGCCAGCGGAGCAACAGGAGACTACGAGCAGTACTTC. It encodes CASGATGDYEQYF.

This clone has only a few counts. The rearrangement links TRBV29-1 to TRBJ1-5, with no clear D. Germline lookup yields CDR1 SQVTM and CDR2 ANQGSEA. V shed 6 bases and J shed 4 bases, with 13 bases lying between them. This CDR3 spans 13 amino acids. Written as DNA, the CDR3 is TGCAGCGTGGGCCACACCCCGAATCAGCCCCAGCATTTT. It codes for CSVGHTPNQPQHF.

This chain joins TRBV15 and TRBJ2-3; 7 bases agree with TRBD1. V dropped 0 bases and J dropped 5; count of bases not matched to a gene: 8. CDR3 length: 16 residues. Germline V gives CDR1 LNHNV, CDR2 YYDKDF (reference sequence). The CDR3 region is CATSRDFVGGIDTQYF. The CDR3 DNA is TGTGCCACCAGCAGAGATTTCGTAGGGGGCATAGATACGCAGTATTTT.

The V gene is TRBV3-1 (or the pseudogene TRBV3-2), the J gene TRBJ2-1, with 9 bases aligning to TRBD2. J was trimmed by 0 bases and V by 4 bases; bases with no gene match: 4. This CDR3 contains 16 residues. Germline V gene data show CDR1 as LGHDT and CDR2 as YNNKEL (reference sequence). The CDR3 DNA reads TGTGCCAGCAGCCGACTTAGCGGGAGCTCCTACAATGAGCAGTTCTTC. Translating it yields CASSRLSGSSYNEQFF.

The V gene is TRBV29-1, the J gene TRBJ1-2, with 11 nucleotides matching TRBD1. The CDR3 contains 15 residues. CDR1 and CDR2 (germline): SQVTM, ANQGSEA. The CDR3 spells CRSPGTGGLRYGYTF. CDR3 in DNA: TGCAGATCTCCCGGGACAGGGGGTTTGCGCTATGGCTACACCTTC.

V usage is TRBV7-2 and J usage is TRBJ2-2; 7 nucleotides line up with TRBD2. Germline CDR1 reads SGHTA; CDR2 reads FQGNSA. After removal of 4 bases from V and 6 bases from J, the junction contained 8 bases not matched to a gene. The CDR3 contains 15 residues. CDR3 bases: TGTGCCAGCAGCTCACTACTGGCGGGGGCCGGGGAGCTGTTTTTT. Encoded protein: CASSSLLAGAGELFF.

The chain employs TRBV5-4 and TRBJ1-2; 8 nucleotides agree with TRBD1. Germline loops: CDR1 SGHNT, CDR2 YYREEE (reference sequence). Trimming at V came to 3 bases and at J to 13 bases, leaving 11 bases not matched to a gene. The CDR3 contains 13 residues. DNA of the CDR3: TGTGCCAGCAGCTACCAATCCGGGACAGGTCCCACCTTC. It is translated as CASSYQSGTGPTF.

Only a few counts were recorded for this clone. This chain connects TRBV14 to TRBJ2-2; 11 bases are a match to TRBD2. The length of the CDR3 is 18 residues. CDR1 is SGHDN and CDR2 is FVKESK in the germline V gene. V dropped 5 bases and J dropped 5; count of bases not matched to a gene: 13. Here the CDR3 reads CASSDNHLAGGRTGELFF. CDR3 nucleotide sequence: TGTGCCAGCAGCGACAATCATCTAGCGGGGGGTCGGACCGGGGAGCTGTTTTTT.

This sequence joins TRBV28 and TRBJ1-2, with 7 nucleotides matching TRBD1. Germline CDR1 is MDHEN and CDR2 is SYDVKM. The junction had 13 bases not matched to a gene; V was cut back by 5 bases and J by 4 bases. The CDR3 is made up of 16 amino acids. In nucleotides, the CDR3 is TGTGCCAGCAGTCCGATACAGGGGCTGGGGTTCTATGGCTACACCTTC. It is translated as CASSPIQGLGFYGYTF.

This clone was found once. The rearrangement uses TRBV5-1 and TRBJ1-1, with TRBD1 as a possible D gene (5 bases). The CDR3 length is 14 residues. CDR1 and CDR2 from the germline V gene are SGHRS and YFSETQ. The ends were cut back, 1 base at V and 4 bases at J, with 11 bases in the middle. The CDR3 spells CASSLTGSGTEAFF. CDR3 bases: TGCGCCAGCAGCTTGACAGGATCTGGCACTGAAGCTTTCTTT.

This clone showed up just once. This chain joins TRBV5-4 and TRBJ1-2, with 11 bases that match TRBD1. There are 13 residues in the CDR3. From germline, CDR1 is SGHNT and CDR2 YYREEE (reference sequence). With 3 bases clipped from V and 8 bases from J, the junction kept 3 bases outside the gene matches. CDR3 coding DNA: TGTGCCAGCAGCTCGGGACAGGGGGAGGGCTACACCTTC. This translates into CASSSGQGEGYTF. Full variable domain (outside the CDR3, taken from reference TRBV5-4 and TRBJ1-2): ETGVTQSPTHLIKTRGQQVTLRCSSQSGHNTVSWYQQALGQGPQFIFQYYREEENGRGNFPPRFSGLQFPNYSSELNVNALELDDSALYLCASSSGQGEGYTFGSGTRLTVV.

The CDR3 is CASSLANSGSRYEQYF. In DNA, the CDR3 is TGTGCCAGCAGCTTAGCCAATAGCGGGAGTAGATACGAGCAGTACTTC. The gene calls are TRBV7-2 and TRBJ2-7; TRBD2 matches 9 bases. Losses at the gene ends were 0 bases for V and 4 bases for J; bases not matched to a gene: 7. Germline V gene sequence: CDR1 SGHTA, CDR2 FQGNSA. The CDR3 is 16 amino acids.

This chain uses TRBV3-1 (or the pseudogene TRBV3-2) with TRBJ2-6; perhaps TRBD1 as D (7 bases). This CDR3 region has 16 residues. V was shortened by 4 bases and J by 0 bases, with 10 bases between the two germline ends. The germline V gene has CDR1 LGHDT and CDR2 YNNKEL (reference sequence). Here the CDR3 DNA reads TGTGCCAGCAGCCCAGGGGGGAGCTCTGGGGCCAACGTCCTGACTTTC. This translates into CASSPGGSSGANVLTF.

The rearrangement joins TRBV7-7 to TRBJ2-2; 7 nucleotides agree with TRBD1. Unmatched junction bases numbered 18, after V lost 10 bases and J lost 4 bases. This CDR3 has 17 residues. CDR1 is SSHAT and CDR2 is FNYEAQ in the germline V gene (reference sequence). As DNA, the CDR3 is TGTGCCATCTTAGAAATCCGACAGGGTTGGGGCACCGGGGAGCTGTTTTTT. It encodes CAILEIRQGWGTGELFF.